This entry lists 24 T cell receptor beta chains sequenced from one sample in a study of cytomegalovirus exposure and HLA in healthy donors (dated by TCRdb to about 2017). Receptors were amplified or captured by the immunoSEQ multiplex PCR assay. For the multiplex PCR, a mixture combining 60 forward primers for TCR Vbeta segments and 13 reverse primers for TCR Jbeta segments was used. Entries here come from immuneACCESS through TCRdb and include only in-frame sequences with V and J called. Some clones fail to appear in such tables; in the studies checked, an unresolved V gene covers under half of the shortfall, and the cause of the remainder is unknown. Counted in this sample were some 40,000 clones; around 49% of them appeared once. More than 5% of the sample is in the top ten clones. Sequencing was performed on PBMCs. These TCRs come from a woman aged 35 to 49 in good health and CMV-seropositive.

The chain recombines TRBV6-1 with TRBJ2-7, with 8 bases fitting TRBD1. CDR1 is MNHNS and CDR2 is SASEGT in the germline V gene. The CDR3 is 13 amino acids. Trimming took 4 bases from V and 6 from J; bases not matched to a gene: 5. CDR3 sequence (DNA): TGTGCCAGCAGTGGAGCAGGGGGCAGCGAGCAGTACTTC. The encoded protein is CASSGAGGSEQYF.

The chain links TRBV6-1 to TRBJ1-6; D is perhaps TRBD1 (5 bases). The V gene's germline CDR1 is MNHNS and CDR2 SASEGT. The CDR3 is made up of 16 amino acids. Trimming stripped 1 base from V and 10 bases from J, with 17 bases between. The CDR3 loop reads CASSEGALKGLSPLHF. Here the CDR3 DNA reads TGTGCCAGCAGTGAAGGGGCGCTAAAGGGGTTATCACCCCTCCACTTT.

The genes are TRBV28 and TRBJ1-2; 7 bases match TRBD1. Unmatched junction bases numbered 2, after V lost 5 bases and J lost 2 bases. The CDR3 runs to 13 residues. CDR1 MDHEN and CDR2 SYDVKM come from the germline V gene. The chain's CDR3 is CASSKDRNYGYTF. The CDR3 DNA reads as TGTGCCAGCAGTAAGGACAGGAACTATGGCTACACCTTC.

This clone was detected only a few times. The genes are TRBV19 and TRBJ1-1; TRBD1 might be the D (5 bases). The V end was cut by 4 bases, the J end by 7 bases, with 16 bases between. Per germline, CDR1 LNHDA and CDR2 SQIVND (reference sequence). The CDR3 totals 14 residues. CDR3 bases: TGTGCCAGTAGTACGGGGGGGAAGGGTCGTGAAGCTTTCTTT. Protein: CASSTGGKGREAFF.

The J gene is TRBJ2-2, the V gene TRBV11-2; possibly TRBD2 for D (5 bases). Looked up from germline, CDR1 is SGHAT and CDR2 is FQNNGV. V dropped 5 bases and J dropped 0 bases, with 13 bases sitting between them. CDR3 length equals 16 residues. The CDR3, as DNA: TGTGCCAGCAGCCCATCACCCGGGGCGAACACCGGGGAGCTGTTTTTT. The encoded protein is CASSPSPGANTGELFF.

The CDR3 sequence is CAISESLSVQGRETQYF. The DNA for the CDR3 is TGTGCCATCAGTGAGTCGTTGTCAGTACAAGGCAGGGAGACCCAGTACTTC. This chain uses TRBV10-3 with TRBJ2-5; no clear D gene. Germline CDR1 and CDR2: ENHRY and SYGVKD. The CDR3 is 17 amino acids. The V end lost 0 bases, the J end lost 5 bases, and 19 bases lay between the germline ends.

The chain has TRBV4-1 and TRBJ1-1, with 9 bases aligning to TRBD1. Losses at the gene ends were 4 bases for V and 5 bases for J; bases not matched to a gene: 5. The length of the CDR3 is 14 residues. Germline assignment: CDR1 MGHRA and CDR2 YSYEKL. DNA for the CDR3: TGCGCCAGCAGCCGAGCGGGGACAGGGACTGAAGCTTTCTTT. Translating gives CASSRAGTGTEAFF.

CDR3 protein: CASSSIRNSPLHF. CDR3 in DNA: TGTGCCAGCAGCTCTATTCGTAATTCACCCCTCCACTTT. This chain links TRBV5-8 with TRBJ1-6; D not certain. V shed 3 bases and J shed 6 bases, with 7 bases lying between them. Germline values: CDR1 SGHTS, CDR2 YDEGEE. This CDR3 is 13 amino acids long.

There are a few counts of this clone. The chain employs TRBV29-1 and TRBJ2-3; tentative D call: TRBD2 (6 bases). V lost 3 bases and J 0 bases, leaving 10 bases between the germline ends. The CDR3 spans 14 residues. In germline, CDR1 is SQVTM, CDR2 ANQGSEA. The CDR3 DNA reads TGCAGCGTTGAGAAGCGGGCGAGCACAGATACGCAGTATTTT. Translated, it gives CSVEKRASTDTQYF.

The CDR3 here is CARSERGYNEQFF. CDR3 sequence (DNA): TGTGCCAGAAGCGAGCGGGGGTACAATGAGCAGTTCTTC. The V gene is TRBV2, the J gene TRBJ2-1, with 8 bases matching TRBD2. CDR3 length: 13 amino acids. CDR1 is SNHLY and CDR2 is FYNNEI in the germline V gene. Losses at the gene ends were 9 bases for V and 4 bases for J; bases not matched to a gene: 5. The variable domain in full, with the rest retrieved from reference TRBV2 and TRBJ2-1, is EPEVTQTPSHQVTQMGQEVILRCVPISNHLYFYWYRQILGQKVEFLVSFYNNEISEKSEIFDDQFSVERPDGSNFTLKIRSTKLEDSAMYFCARSERGYNEQFFGPGTRLTVL.

The chain couples TRBV4-2 to TRBJ2-7; possible D gene TRBD1, 5 bases. The V end lost 1 base, the J end lost 2 bases, and 12 bases lay between the germline ends. Germline assignment: CDR1 LGHNA and CDR2 YNFKEQ. The CDR3 sequence is 15 residues long. CDR3: CASSQGAQGAYEQYF. CDR3 in DNA: TGTGCCAGCAGCCAAGGGGCCCAAGGGGCCTACGAGCAGTACTTC.

This clone was seen a handful of times. The chain has TRBV4-1 and TRBJ2-7; no reliable D call. Trimming pared 0 bases from V and 1 base from J, leaving 10 bases between. Looked up from germline, CDR1 is MGHRA and CDR2 is YSYEKL. This CDR3 is built from 15 residues. The DNA for the CDR3 is TGCGCCAGCAGCCAAGATGAGCACAGTTCCTACGAGCAGTACTTC. Protein: CASSQDEHSSYEQYF.

This clone was detected only a few times. V and J are TRBV10-2 and TRBJ1-1; 7 bases line up with TRBD1. Germline loops: CDR1 WSHSY, CDR2 SAAADI. Trimming took 3 bases from V and 5 from J; bases not matched to a gene: 9. This CDR3 is built from 15 residues. CDR3 bases: TGCGCCAGCAGTGAACAACTTGGCAGGGGGACTGAAGCTTTCTTT. It specifies CASSEQLGRGTEAFF.

This clone showed up just a few times. The CDR3 DNA reads TGTGCCACCAGCAGCGGGGGGGCCTTTGTCGGGGAGCTGTTTTTT. It translates to CATSSGGAFVGELFF. This sequence joins TRBV15 and TRBJ2-2; 8 bases are a match to TRBD2. The germline CDR1 and CDR2 sequences are LNHNV and YYDKDF (reference sequence). This CDR3 spans 15 amino acids. V shed 3 bases, J shed 7 bases, and the junction held 7 bases outside the gene matches.

This chain links TRBV5-1 with TRBJ1-2; 8 bases match TRBD1. The CDR3 length is 12 residues. J was trimmed by 8 bases and V by 4 bases; bases with no gene match: 4. Germline CDR1 reads SGHRS; CDR2 reads YFSETQ. The CDR3 DNA reads TGCGCCAGCAGCCCGGACAGGGCGGGCTACACCTTC. This translates into CASSPDRAGYTF.

The chain has TRBV2 and TRBJ1-2, with 7 nucleotides matching TRBD1. The CDR3 has 14 residues. V trimming: 5 bases; J trimming: 6 bases; junction bases outside the gene matches: 9. Germline V CDR1 and CDR2: SNHLY, FYNNEI. CDR3 nucleotide sequence: TGTGCCAGCAGTCGTTGGACAGGCAGGGATGGCTACACCTTC. This translates into CASSRWTGRDGYTF.

The CDR3 coding sequence is TGCAGCGTTGAAGGGAGGGGCGGCCTCGGCGAGCAGTACTTC. It yields the protein CSVEGRGGLGEQYF. The gene calls are TRBV29-1 and TRBJ2-7, with D possibly matching TRBD2 (6 bases). Per the germline V gene, CDR1 is SQVTM and CDR2 is ANQGSEA. The V gene lost 1 base and the J gene lost 6 bases, with 16 bases spanning the gap. The CDR3 is made up of 14 amino acids.

This clone is medium-sized (0.01 to 0.1%) in the sample. V gene TRBV5-1 combines with J gene TRBJ1-2, with TRBD1 identical over 9 bases. The germline V gene encodes CDR1 SGHRS and CDR2 YFSETQ. J gave up 6 bases and V 6 bases, and 9 bases lay outside the gene matches. The CDR3 is made up of 14 amino acids. CDR3 protein: CASTAGQGWDGYTF. CDR3 DNA: TGCGCCAGCACCGCGGGACAGGGATGGGATGGCTACACCTTC.

The table lists this clone with a few counts. The CDR3 sequence: CASSIGAGPNGGYTF. The CDR3 DNA is TGTGCCAGTAGTATTGGAGCGGGGCCAAATGGTGGCTACACCTTC. The V gene is TRBV19, the J gene TRBJ1-2, with D perhaps matching TRBD1 (5 bases). Germline V gives CDR1 LNHDA, CDR2 SQIVND (reference sequence). The CDR3 covers 15 residues. The V and J ends lost 3 bases and 7 bases respectively, with 18 bases between them.

The chain uses TRBV2 and TRBJ2-7, with D perhaps matching TRBD2 (5 bases). Germline lookup yields CDR1 SNHLY and CDR2 FYNNEI. CDR3 length: 14 amino acids. The ends were cut back, 3 bases at V and 0 bases at J, with 9 bases in the middle. CDR3 protein: CASSELEASYEQYF. CDR3 DNA: TGTGCCAGCAGTGAGTTGGAGGCCTCCTACGAGCAGTACTTC.

CDR3 DNA: TGTGCCAGCAGCTTAGAGACAGGGAGAACTGAAGCTTTCTTT. Translation gives CASSLETGRTEAFF. The chain uses TRBV7-9 and TRBJ1-1; 7 bases map to TRBD1. V lost 1 base to trimming and J lost 5 bases; unmatched junction nucleotides: 4. Germline V CDR1 and CDR2: SEHNR, FQNEAQ (reference sequence). The CDR3 runs 14 residues.

This clone occurred once. The chain links TRBV6-6 to TRBJ1-2; TRBD1 aligns across 12 bases. V gave up 6 bases and J gave up 5 bases; unmatched junction bases: 10. Looked up from germline, CDR1 is MNHNY and CDR2 is SVGAGI (reference sequence). The CDR3 length is 16 residues. CDR3 DNA sequence: TGTGCCAGCAGCCGAATGGCGGGACAGGGGGCGTATGGCTACACCTTC. Its translation is CASSRMAGQGAYGYTF.

The rearrangement joins TRBV7-3 to TRBJ1-1; possible D gene TRBD1, 6 bases. CDR1 is SGHTA and CDR2 is FQGTGA in the germline V gene. Trimming pared 5 bases from V and 1 base from J, leaving 11 bases between. This CDR3 contains 14 residues. CDR3 amino acids: CASSLQDRNTEAFF. The DNA of the CDR3 is TGTGCCAGCAGCCTTCAGGACAGGAACACTGAAGCTTTCTTT.

J is TRBJ1-1 and V is TRBV27, with 10 bases lining up with TRBD1. The CDR3 is 14 amino acids. The germline V gene has CDR1 MNHEY and CDR2 SMNVEV (reference sequence). Losses at the gene ends were 5 bases for V and 4 bases for J; bases not matched to a gene: 4. Here the CDR3 DNA reads TGTGCCAGCAGTACCCGGACAGGGGGCACTGAAGCTTTCTTT. The encoded protein is CASSTRTGGTEAFF.